The sequence of this T cell receptor (beta chain) was determined in a study of CD8+CD57+ T cells in acquired aplastic anemia. Ten or more counts support this clonotype. Its target is unknown. The germline V gene encodes CDR1 MGHDK and CDR2 SYGVNS. The CDR3 is 14 residues long. V gave up 6 bases and J gave up 2 bases; unmatched junction bases: 3. The TCR beta profiling, which covered VDJ combination and CDR3 sequence, was carried out using genomic DNA as the template. TCRdb reprocessed the reads via MiXCR and lists one record per CDR3 protein. The sample consists of tens of thousands of distinct CDR3 sequences, about half of them appearing once. Study-wide findings and caveats: Significance was not reached for CD8+ Simpson's diversity between patients and controls.

This TCR derives from a human donor in good health, serving as a control. Sequenced: sorted CD4+, CD8+, or CD8+CD57+ T cells (not recorded which) from PBMCs. The V gene is TRBV25-1, the J gene TRBJ2-3; 9 bases are a match to TRBD2. For the CDR3, the DNA is TGTGCCAGCAGCCTAGCGGGGCTCACAGATACGCAGTATTTT. This sequence encodes CASSLAGLTDTQYF.